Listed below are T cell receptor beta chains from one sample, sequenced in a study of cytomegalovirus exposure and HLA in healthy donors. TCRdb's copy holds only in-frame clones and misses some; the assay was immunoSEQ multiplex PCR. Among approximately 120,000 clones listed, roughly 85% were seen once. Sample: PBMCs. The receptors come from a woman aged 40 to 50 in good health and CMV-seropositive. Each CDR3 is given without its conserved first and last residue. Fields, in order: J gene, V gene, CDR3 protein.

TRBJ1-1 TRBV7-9 ASSLEGGLGTEAF
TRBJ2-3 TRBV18 ASSPRQSVTNTQY
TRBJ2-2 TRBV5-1 ASTSSGRLTGELF
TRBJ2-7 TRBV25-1 ASAPASGTGWDYEQY
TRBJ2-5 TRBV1 TSSQGSGLAGGETQY
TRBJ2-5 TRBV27 ASSFCRLAGNNQETQY
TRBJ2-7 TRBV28 ASRDYNEQY
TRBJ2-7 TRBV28 ASNFRGGSYEQY
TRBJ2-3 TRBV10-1 ASHTISSTDTQY
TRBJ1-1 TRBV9 ASSDHPDTEAF
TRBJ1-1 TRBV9 ASSPWTGQPEAF
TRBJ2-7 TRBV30 AWRFSGNSSYVQY
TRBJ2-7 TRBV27 ASRTDGAAITYEQY
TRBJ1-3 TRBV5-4 ASSADTTGNTIY
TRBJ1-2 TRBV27 ATKITQGAGGYT
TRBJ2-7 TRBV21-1 ASSRATRIGQY
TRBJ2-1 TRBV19 ASSKRLAVNEQF